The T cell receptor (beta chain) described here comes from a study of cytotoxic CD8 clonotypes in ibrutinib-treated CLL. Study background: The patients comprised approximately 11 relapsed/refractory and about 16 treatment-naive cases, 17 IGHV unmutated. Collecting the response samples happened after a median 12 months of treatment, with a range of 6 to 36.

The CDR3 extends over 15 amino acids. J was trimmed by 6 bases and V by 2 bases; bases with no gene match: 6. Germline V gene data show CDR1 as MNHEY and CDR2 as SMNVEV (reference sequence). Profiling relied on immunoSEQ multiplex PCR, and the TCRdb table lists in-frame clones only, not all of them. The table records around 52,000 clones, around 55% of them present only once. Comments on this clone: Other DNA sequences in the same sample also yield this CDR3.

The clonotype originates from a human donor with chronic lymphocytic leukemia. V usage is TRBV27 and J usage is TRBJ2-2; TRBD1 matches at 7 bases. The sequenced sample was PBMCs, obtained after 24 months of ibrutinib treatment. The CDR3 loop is CASSLTRGRSGELFF. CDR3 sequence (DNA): TGTGCCAGCAGTTTAACTAGGGGGCGGTCCGGGGAGCTGTTTTTT.